The clone carrying this T cell receptor (beta chain) turned up a few times. Its antigen remains unidentified. J gave up 5 bases and V 6 bases, and 10 bases lay outside the gene matches. In germline, CDR1 is LGHNA, CDR2 YSLEER. The CDR3 sequence is 16 residues long. The data derive from a study of T-cell memory formation after mild COVID-19. Overall study context: TCR clusters largely stayed donor specific.

Findings of the study overall: Pre-infection memory contained some responding clones, which suggested that cross-reactive memory had joined.

5'RACE with constant-segment primers built TCRalpha and TCRbeta cDNA libraries with UMIs. MiXCR was run by TCRdb on the 5' RACE reads, yielding one entry per CDR3 protein. The sample lists about 210,000 distinct CDR3 sequences, 10% occurring once. The sequence derives from a man between 18 and 29 years old who had mild COVID-19 (a few samples of this study predate the infection). Cell type and time point are not known. The V call is TRBV4-3, the J call TRBJ2-3, with TRBD2 matching 11 bases. Sequencing input: PBMCs or a T cell subset sorted from them (not recorded which). The CDR3 nucleotides are TGCGCCAGCAGGAGGAATAGCGGGGGGGCTGGAGATACGCAGTATTTT. It specifies CASRRNSGGAGDTQYF.